The rows below give T cell receptor beta chains drawn from one sample of a study of blood T cell repertoires in COVID-19. The method was immunoSEQ multiplex PCR; TCRdb's version includes in-frame clones alone and lacks a portion of them. The data show roughly 27,000 clones, with 70% to 90% seen just once and 5% to 6.5% held by the top ten. The sample taken for sequencing was peripheral blood. These receptors were taken from a human donor in a cohort sampled during active COVID-19. Both conserved end residues are part of each CDR3. The order of the fields is D gene, J gene, CDR3 length, clone size, V gene, CDR3 DNA, CDR3 protein. A D gene is named only where the DNA matches it firmly. Not all rows give a size; the values are once, few, many and, for expanded clones, a class.

NA,TRBJ1-6,15,few,TRBV7-9,TGTGCCAGCAGCCCCTCAACAGGATCTAATTCACCCCTCCACTTT,CASSPSTGSNSPLHF
TRBD1,TRBJ1-5,18,once,TRBV7-3,TGTGCCAGCAGCTCCCCGCCCGGGACAGGGCATAGCAATCAGCCCCAGCATTTT,CASSSPPGTGHSNQPQHF
NA,TRBJ2-6,17,NA,TRBV21-1,TGTGCCAGCAGCAAAGTGCAGGGGGCGCGCAGGGCCAACGTCCTGACTTTC,CASSKVQGARRANVLTF
NA,TRBJ1-2,15,NA,TRBV5-4,TGTGCCAGCAGCTTGGGGCAGGGAGGATACTATGGCTACACCTTC,CASSLGQGGYYGYTF
TRBD2,TRBJ2-2,15,NA,TRBV4-2,TGTGCCAGCAGAGCTCTAGCGGGGGGGGTAGGGGAGCTGTTTTTT,CASRALAGGVGELFF
NA,TRBJ2-2,14,NA,TRBV7-3,TGTGCCAGCAGTAGGGGCCCGAACACCGGGGAGCTGTTTTTT,CASSRGPNTGELFF
NA,TRBJ1-1,12,NA,TRBV12-3/TRBV12-4,TGTGCCAGCAGCCCAACAGGAGCTGAAGCTTTCTTT,CASSPTGAEAFF
TRBD2,TRBJ2-3,21,once,TRBV4-1,TGCGCCAGCAGCCAAGATTGGCCCCTCCTACTAGCGGGGGGGAACACAGATACGCAGTATTTT,CASSQDWPLLLAGGNTDTQYF
TRBD1,TRBJ2-2,17,NA,TRBV2,TGTGCCAGCAGTGAAAGGGGGCGAGCAACGAACACCGGGGAGCTGTTTTTT,CASSERGRATNTGELFF
TRBD1,TRBJ1-1,15,NA,TRBV7-6,TGTGCCAGCAGCTTAGGGGACAGGGATGAAACTGAAGCTTTCTTT,CASSLGDRDETEAFF
NA,TRBJ1-3,19,NA,TRBV19,TGTGCCAGTAGCAAACGGGGTGGCCCCTTGGCACATTCTGGAAACACCATATATTTT,CASSKRGGPLAHSGNTIYF
TRBD1,TRBJ2-3,17,NA,TRBV7-8,TGTGCCAGCAGACGAAAGCCTGGGACAGGGGGCGCAGATACGCAGTATTTT,CASRRKPGTGGADTQYF
NA,TRBJ1-3,16,NA,TRBV6-6,TGTGCCAGCAGACCCTACCTCGAGGGCTCTGGAAACACCATATATTTT,CASRPYLEGSGNTIYF
TRBD1,TRBJ1-2,15,few,TRBV5-5,TGTGCCAGCAGCTGGACCGGGACAGGTGACTATGGCTACACCTTC,CASSWTGTGDYGYTF
NA,TRBJ2-5,14,NA,TRBV5-1,TGCGCCAGCAGCCCGAGCTTCGAGGGAGAGACCCAGTACTTC,CASSPSFEGETQYF
TRBD2,TRBJ2-1,15,NA,TRBV18,TGTGCCAGCTCACCGGGGGGGGTCCATTACAATGAGCAGTTCTTC,CASSPGGVHYNEQFF
TRBD1,TRBJ2-6,19,NA,TRBV7-9,TGTGCCAGCAGCGTTTGGAGGGGACAGGGGAACTCTGGGGCCAACGTCCTGACTTTC,CASSVWRGQGNSGANVLTF
NA,TRBJ2-5,14,NA,TRBV24-1,TGTGCCACCAGTGATTGGGGGGGGCGGCAGACCCAGTACTTC,CATSDWGGRQTQYF
TRBD1,TRBJ1-2,13,NA,TRBV12-3/TRBV12-4,TGTGCCAGCAGACCCGGGACAGGCTATGGCTACACCTTC,CASRPGTGYGYTF
TRBD1,TRBJ1-6,15,once,TRBV28,TGTGCCAGCAGCCGTAGCCGGGACAGGGATTCACCCCTCCACTTT,CASSRSRDRDSPLHF
NA,TRBJ1-1,13,NA,TRBV7-6,TGTGCCAGCAGCTTAGGGGCGGCAGGGAAGACTTTCTTT,CASSLGAAGKTFF
TRBD2,TRBJ2-7,15,once,TRBV13,TGTGCCAGCAGCCCCCCTAGCGGGGGGATATACGAGCAGTACTTC,CASSPPSGGIYEQYF
NA,TRBJ2-7,12,NA,TRBV28,TGTGCCAGCAGCGGCTCAGGGTACGAGCAGTACTTC,CASSGSGYEQYF
NA,TRBJ2-7,13,NA,TRBV6-2/TRBV6-3,TGTGCCAGCAGTTACACCAGGGAATACGAGCAGTACTTC,CASSYTREYEQYF
NA,TRBJ1-6,14,NA,TRBV7-8,TGTGCCAGCAGCTTGGCGGCTTTCCATTCACCCCTCCACTTT,CASSLAAFHSPLHF